This TCR beta chain comes out of a study of cytomegalovirus exposure and HLA in healthy donors. Turning to this clone: The antigen is not known.

It was with 60 Vbeta and 13 Jbeta primers that the PCR ran. In the original processing: An analysis that came later counted tens of millions of unique TCR beta chains, approximately 10 million shared. Produced via immunoSEQ multiplex PCR; TCRdb's table is partial and in-frame only. V, J and clone size reflect that table, while D and trimming were determined from the DNA. The sample has about 96,000 clones, around 74% seen once. The germline CDR1 and CDR2 sequences are SGHTS and YDEGEE. V shed 4 bases, J shed 0 bases, and the junction held 6 bases outside the gene matches. The CDR3 sequence is 15 residues long. General observations from the study: Reportedly, fewer N-insertions than the roughly 690-donor mean appeared in an Asian-associated ancestry cluster in a later analysis. As confirmed in vitro, a few CMV-associated chains were specific for CMV antigens.

What was sequenced was PBMCs. This TCR was recovered from a woman aged 70-85 years in good health and CMV-seropositive. This chain joins TRBV5-8 and TRBJ1-1; 7 bases line up with TRBD1. The CDR3 sequence is CASSPRQGMNTEAFF. Written as DNA, the CDR3 is TGTGCCAGCAGCCCCCGACAGGGAATGAACACTGAAGCTTTCTTT.